The 27 T cell receptor beta chains in this list originate from one sample, sequenced in a study of blood T cells in healthy people across ages. For the second PCR, which ran for roughly 7 to 11 cycles, a sample-barcoded 5' primer and a J-beta primer mix were used. In TCRdb, the 5' RACE reads were re-called with MiXCR into one record per CDR3 protein. The repertoire holds approximately 580,000 distinct CDR3 sequences, with nearly 25% as singletons. This sample also belongs to another study, concerning T cells of mothers and their children.

The sequencing input was blood. The receptors were gathered from a boy aged 10-17 years in good health.

This clonotype was observed a few times. This chain links TRBV5-1 with TRBJ2-5; unclear D gene. The V end was cut by 5 bases, the J end by 4 bases, with 12 bases between. Per germline, CDR1 SGHRS and CDR2 YFSETQ. This CDR3 is built from 13 residues. CDR3 bases: TGCGCCAGCAGGGACGACGGTCTAGAGACCCAGTACTTC. Its translation: CASRDDGLETQYF.

Remarks on this clonotype: The junction and the germline gene differ at one end; a read error may be behind it. The chain combines TRBV6-5 with TRBJ2-5, with 7 bases that match TRBD2. The J call may be in error: the DNA end matches TRBJ2-1 better. Germline V gene sequence: CDR1 MNHEY, CDR2 SVGAGI. This CDR3 has 16 amino acids. CDR3 coding DNA: TGTGCCGGCAGTTTCGACCCTCCCGGGGGGTACAATGAGCAGTTCTTC. Translated: CAGSFDPPGGYNEQFF.

Only a few counts were recorded for this clonotype. V gene TRBV27 combines with J gene TRBJ2-5; D ambiguous. Germline CDR1 is MNHEY and CDR2 is SMNVEV (reference sequence). Trimming removed 0 bases from V and 3 bases from J, with 8 bases in between. The CDR3 spans 14 residues. Here the CDR3 reads CASSLSADKETQYF. The CDR3 DNA is TGTGCCAGCAGTTTATCGGCAGATAAAGAGACCCAGTACTTC.

In this sample, this clonotype turned up a few times. The V call is TRBV6-1, the J call TRBJ2-5; tentative D call: TRBD2 (5 bases). From germline, CDR1 is MNHNS and CDR2 SASEGT. Trimming removed 5 bases at V and 5 bases at J, with 18 bases between. The CDR3 spans 15 residues. CDR3 region: CASSSNHGSRETQYF. In nucleotides, the CDR3 is TGTGCCAGCAGTTCAAACCATGGGAGCCGGGAGACCCAGTACTTC.

This rearrangement joins TRBV4-3 to TRBJ2-7, with D unclear. Germline V gene data show CDR1 as LGHNA and CDR2 as YSLEER. The CDR3 loop spans 15 amino acids. Trimming left V 4 bases short and J 0 bases short, with 13 bases between. The CDR3 nucleotides read TGCGCCAGCAGCCTTAGGCACGGAAGCTCCTACGAGCAGTACTTC. It specifies CASSLRHGSSYEQYF.

The rearrangement links TRBV3-1 to TRBJ1-2; D may be TRBD1 (6 bases). The V end lost 1 base, the J end lost 4 bases, and 10 bases lay between the germline ends. CDR1 is LGHDT and CDR2 is YNNKEL in the germline V gene (reference sequence). The CDR3 covers 14 residues. The CDR3 bases are TGTGCCAGCAGCCAAGGGACAGCGATCTATGGCTACACCTTC. Its translation: CASSQGTAIYGYTF. Full variable domain (outside the CDR3, taken from reference TRBV3-1 and TRBJ1-2): DTAVSQTPKYLVTQMGNDKSIKCEQNLGHDTMYWYKQDSKKFLKIMFSYNNKELIINETVPNRFSPKSPDKAHLNLHINSLELGDSAVYFCASSQGTAIYGYTFGSGTRLTVV.

This clonotype appeared a few times. The chain is built from TRBV30 and TRBJ2-7; D might be TRBD1 or TRBD2, each matching 6 bases. The germline V and J ends were trimmed by 4 bases and 0 bases, with 13 bases remaining between them. The germline CDR1 and CDR2 sequences are GTSNPN and SVGIG (reference sequence). The CDR3 totals 14 residues. The CDR3 region is CAWNEGGPSYEQYF. The CDR3 coding sequence is TGTGCCTGGAACGAGGGGGGTCCCTCCTACGAGCAGTACTTC.

This chain connects TRBV12-3 or TRBV12-4 to TRBJ2-5; TRBD2 aligns across 8 bases. This CDR3 comprises 18 residues. J was trimmed by 4 bases and V by 0 bases; bases with no gene match: 13. Here the CDR3 DNA reads TGTGCCAGCAGTTTAGCGGATCAGGGACTAGTTTCCCCAGAGACCCAGTACTTC. Translation: CASSLADQGLVSPETQYF.

The rearrangement joins TRBV6-2 or TRBV6-3 to TRBJ1-5; D is perhaps TRBD1 (5 bases). Germline V gene sequence: CDR1 MNHEY, CDR2 SVGEGT. V was shortened by 2 bases and J by 0 bases, with 14 bases between the two germline ends. The CDR3 runs to 17 residues. CDR3 protein: CASSYVPGTVSNQPQHF. The CDR3 coding sequence is TGTGCCAGCAGTTACGTTCCTGGGACGGTTAGCAATCAGCCCCAGCATTTT.

The chain uses TRBV20-1 and TRBJ2-1; D not certain. V lost 1 base and J 2 bases, leaving 12 bases between the germline ends. CDR1 is DFQATT and CDR2 is SNEGSKA in the germline V gene (reference sequence). This CDR3 contains 15 residues. DNA for the CDR3: TGCAGTGCTAGAGTTCTTGCGGCGGCCTACAATGAGCAGTTCTTC. It codes for CSARVLAAAYNEQFF.

This chain joins TRBV20-1 and TRBJ2-2, with a tentative D call TRBD1 (6 bases). The CDR3 contains 11 residues. CDR1 is DFQATT, CDR2 SNEGSKA, per germline (reference sequence). V lost 7 bases to trimming and J lost 4 bases, with 7 bases between them. CDR3 sequence: CSGQATGELFF. CDR3 bases: TGCAGTGGACAGGCCACCGGGGAGCTGTTTTTT.

This clonotype was observed a few times. The rearrangement links TRBV20-1 to TRBJ1-4; D gene uncertain. Per germline, CDR1 DFQATT and CDR2 SNEGSKA (reference sequence). V was cut by 1 base and J by 8 bases, with 11 bases left in between. This CDR3 is built from 13 residues. Here the CDR3 DNA reads TGCAGTGCTAGAGCATCGATCTTCGAAAAACTGTTTTTT. Its translation is CSARASIFEKLFF.

V gene TRBV25-1 combines with J gene TRBJ2-7; weak D call: TRBD1 (6 bases). Germline values: CDR1 MGHDK, CDR2 SYGVNS. CDR3 length: 15 amino acids. V lost 4 bases and J lost 1, with 14 bases in between. The CDR3 is CASSATGSVSYEQYF. Written as DNA, the CDR3 is TGTGCCAGCAGTGCAACAGGGTCGGTATCCTACGAGCAGTACTTC.

This rearrangement joins TRBV7-9 to TRBJ2-5; no clear D. CDR3 length equals 15 residues. Per the germline V gene, CDR1 is SEHNR and CDR2 is FQNEAQ (reference sequence). The ends were cut back, 4 bases at V and 2 bases at J, with 14 bases in the middle. CDR3 in DNA: TGTGCCAGCAGCTCCCCCGGGTCCCAGCAAGAGACCCAGTACTTC. Translated, it gives CASSSPGSQQETQYF.

The chain joins TRBV7-2 to TRBJ1-5; D call uncertain. Trimming pared 0 bases from V and 8 bases from J, leaving 8 bases between. The CDR3 is 13 residues long. CDR1 SGHTA and CDR2 FQGNSA come from the germline V gene. CDR3 DNA sequence: TGTGCCAGCAGCTTAGCATGGTGGGAGCCCCAGCATTTT. Protein product: CASSLAWWEPQHF.

This clonotype was detected a few times. This chain links TRBV4-1 with TRBJ2-6, with D possibly being TRBD1 or TRBD2 (5 bases each). CDR3 length: 19 residues. The V gene lost 5 bases and the J gene lost 4 bases, with 24 bases spanning the gap. Looked up from germline, CDR1 is MGHRA and CDR2 is YSYEKL. CDR3 residues: CASSFIPGQGARGANVLTF. The CDR3 DNA sequence: TGCGCCAGCAGCTTCATACCGGGGCAGGGAGCAAGAGGGGCCAACGTCCTGACTTTC.

This clonotype appeared a few times. This chain uses TRBV7-9 with TRBJ2-5; D unresolved. Deletions cut 2 bases from V and 5 bases from J, with 12 bases between. The germline CDR1 and CDR2 sequences are SEHNR and FQNEAQ (reference sequence). The CDR3 covers 14 residues. The chain's CDR3 is CASSLRPPGETQYF. Here the CDR3 DNA reads TGTGCCAGCAGCTTACGACCACCCGGGGAGACCCAGTACTTC.

This clonotype was observed a handful of times. CDR3 sequence (DNA): TGCGCCAGCAGCCAAGAGCGGATGGGTTCTTACGAGCAGTACTTC. This encodes CASSQERMGSYEQYF. The chain is built from TRBV4-3 and TRBJ2-7, with D unresolved. The CDR3 is made up of 15 amino acids. The germline V and J ends were trimmed by 0 bases and 4 bases, with 13 bases remaining between them. Germline V gene lookup returns CDR1 LGHNA and CDR2 YSLEER.

The genes are TRBV7-2 and TRBJ2-7; 7 bases align to TRBD2. The J call is in doubt because the DNA end fits TRBJ2-1 better. Germline V gene data show CDR1 as SGHTA and CDR2 as FQGNSA. This CDR3 region has 13 residues. CDR3 nucleotide sequence: TGTGCCAGCAGGTCGGGGGGCTACAATGAGCAGTTCTTC. The encoded protein is CASRSGGYNEQFF.

J is TRBJ2-1 and V is TRBV7-2, with 9 bases identical to TRBD2. Germline V CDR1 and CDR2: SGHTA, FQGNSA. The V gene end was trimmed by 4 bases and the J gene end by 7 bases; junction bases not matched to a gene: 8. This CDR3 is built from 15 residues. The CDR3 DNA reads as TGTGCCAGCAGCTCAATAGCGGGAGAGGTTAATGAGCAGTTCTTC. The encoded protein is CASSSIAGEVNEQFF.

The chain's CDR3 is CSARDWSSGETGELFF. The CDR3 region has the DNA TGCAGTGCTAGAGATTGGTCTAGCGGGGAGACCGGGGAGCTGTTTTTT. The rearrangement uses TRBV20-1 and TRBJ2-2, with 9 positions matching TRBD2. Per the germline V gene, CDR1 is DFQATT and CDR2 is SNEGSKA (reference sequence). The CDR3 is made up of 16 amino acids. J lost 5 bases, V lost 0 bases, and 7 bases had no gene match.

This sequence joins TRBV2 and TRBJ2-7, with TRBD1 matching over 8 bases. The CDR3 covers 13 residues. The ends lost 5 bases at V and 5 bases at J; junction bases unmatched: 5. Germline CDR1 reads SNHLY; CDR2 reads FYNNEI. The CDR3 sequence is CASSPAGGHEQYF. CDR3 DNA sequence: TGTGCCAGCAGTCCGGCAGGGGGCCACGAGCAGTACTTC.

The chain has TRBV20-1 and TRBJ2-3; 7 nucleotides line up with TRBD2. V shed 8 bases and J 3 bases; nucleotides not matched to a gene: 2. The CDR3 has 11 residues. Germline values: CDR1 DFQATT, CDR2 SNEGSKA (reference sequence). CDR3 sequence: CSSGLTDTQYF. The CDR3 DNA reads TGCAGTTCGGGACTAACAGATACGCAGTATTTT.

The genes are TRBV29-1 and TRBJ2-5; 9 nucleotides line up with TRBD2. The DNA end is a closer match to TRBJ2-1, so the J assignment may be wrong. Per the germline V gene, CDR1 is SQVTM and CDR2 is ANQGSEA. The CDR3 sequence is 14 residues long. The CDR3 reads CSVGGVSGGGEQFF. The CDR3 DNA sequence: TGCAGCGTGGGCGGGGTTAGCGGGGGCGGTGAGCAGTTCTTC.

This clonotype was counted a few times. The chain joins TRBV15 to TRBJ2-1; 10 nucleotides agree with TRBD1. The CDR3 is made up of 17 amino acids. Germline trimming cut 2 bases from V and 2 bases from J; bases unmatched to any gene: 6. Germline V gives CDR1 LNHNV, CDR2 YYDKDF (reference sequence). The CDR3 DNA follows: TGTGCCACCAGCAGAAGTCCCGGGACAGGGGCCTACAATGAGCAGTTCTTC. Translated: CATSRSPGTGAYNEQFF. The whole variable domain, filled in from reference TRBV15 and TRBJ2-1, reads DAMVIQNPRYQVTQFGKPVTLSCSQTLNHNVMYWYQQKSSQAPKLLFHYYDKDFNNEADTPDNFQSRRPNTSFCFLDIRSPGLGDTAMYLCATSRSPGTGAYNEQFFGPGTRLTVL.

The V and J genes are TRBV12-3 or TRBV12-4 and TRBJ2-5; the match to TRBD2 covers 9 bases. The CDR3 covers 13 residues. Trimming at V came to 10 bases and at J to 2 bases, leaving 5 bases not matched to a gene. The CDR3, as DNA: TGTGCCATCCAGACTAGCGGACAAGAGACCCAGTACTTC. It yields the protein CAIQTSGQETQYF.

In its sample, this clonotype was seen many times. As DNA, the CDR3 is TGTGCCAGCAGTTGGCGGGAGTACAATGAGCAGTTCTTC. Encoded protein: CASSWREYNEQFF. This sequence joins TRBV6-2 or TRBV6-3 and TRBJ2-1; 7 positions match TRBD2. Germline V gene sequence: CDR1 MNHEY, CDR2 SVGEGT. V lost 4 bases and J lost 4; bases outside the gene matches: 1. The CDR3 extends over 13 amino acids.